These 21 T cell receptor beta chains share one sample of origin, sequenced in a study of shared clonotypes between healthy human individuals. Libraries were prepared by immunoSEQ multiplex PCR; TCRdb keeps only in-frame clonotypes and omits some of them. The sample contains 2 million to 2.5 million clones, 85% to 95% of which appear only once. The sequenced material came from naive CD4+ T cells from PBMCs. The subset denotes: CD45RA+ positively selected. The receptor set was obtained from a man aged 18 to 35 in good health. Some clones in this sample may be carry-over from other donors' samples.

About this clone: This sample also contains other DNA sequences that code for the same CDR3. This chain links TRBV6-4 with TRBJ2-3, with 8 bases that match TRBD2. This CDR3 contains 13 residues. Looked up from germline, CDR1 is MRHNA and CDR2 is SNTAGT. V trimming: 6 bases; J trimming: 1 base; junction bases outside the gene matches: 0. CDR3 residues: CASRLAGTDTQYF. In DNA, the CDR3 is TGTGCCAGCAGACTAGCGGGCACAGATACGCAGTATTTT.

As for this clone: One end of the junction does not line up with germline, which may come from a read error. This chain uses TRBV2 with TRBJ2-2; TRBD1 aligns across 8 bases. The V gene's germline CDR1 is SNHLY and CDR2 FYNNEI. The length of the CDR3 is 15 residues. The CDR3 nucleotides read TGTGCCAGCAGGGAAGACAGGGGCAGGCCCGGGGAGCTGTTTTTT. This gives the protein CASREDRGRPGELFF.

V and J are TRBV27 and TRBJ2-3; TRBD2 aligns across 8 bases. The V and J ends lost 5 bases and 2 bases, in that order; junction bases with no gene match: 18. This CDR3 region has 19 residues. From germline, CDR1 is MNHEY and CDR2 SMNVEV (reference sequence). The CDR3 DNA sequence: TGTGCCAGCAGTCCCATGTGGGGGGGGGCGGGAGGCTACACAGATACGCAGTATTTT. Its translation: CASSPMWGGAGGYTDTQYF.

The genes are TRBV7-9 and TRBJ2-7, with TRBD2 matching 11 bases. J gave up 1 base and V 5 bases, and 16 bases lay outside the gene matches. The CDR3 is 19 residues long. Per germline, CDR1 SEHNR and CDR2 FQNEAQ (reference sequence). CDR3 sequence reads: CASSSSSGRSGRISYEQYF. DNA for the CDR3: TGTGCCAGCAGCAGTTCTAGCGGGAGGTCAGGACGTATATCCTACGAGCAGTACTTC.

For the CDR3, the DNA is TGTGCCAGCAGCTCCGTCCCGGGACAGGGGGTGGCTTTCTTT. Translated, it gives CASSSVPGQGVAFF. The chain combines TRBV7-3 with TRBJ1-1; 11 bases map to TRBD1. Germline CDR1 and CDR2: SGHTA and FQGTGA. This CDR3 has 14 amino acids. V lost 4 bases and J lost 11; bases outside the gene matches: 9.

This sequence joins TRBV6-1 and TRBJ2-1, with D possibly called TRBD1 or TRBD2 (5 bases each). Trimming removed 7 bases at V and 10 bases at J, with 20 bases between. Germline loops: CDR1 MNHNS, CDR2 SASEGT. This CDR3 comprises 14 residues. The CDR3 DNA follows: TGTGCCAGCATCTGGGACCCAGGTTCGGGCGAGCAGTTCTTC. Amino acid sequence: CASIWDPGSGEQFF.

This rearrangement joins TRBV27 to TRBJ2-5, with 13 positions matching TRBD2. The V gene end was trimmed by 6 bases and the J gene end by 1 base; junction bases not matched to a gene: 2. The CDR3 sequence is 15 residues long. The germline gives CDR1 MNHEY, CDR2 SMNVEV (reference sequence). The CDR3 DNA is TGTGCCAGCAGATGGACTAGCGGGAGCCAAGAGACCCAGTACTTC. Protein product: CASRWTSGSQETQYF.

The rearrangement links TRBV28 to TRBJ1-2; 10 bases fit TRBD1. Germline V gene sequence: CDR1 MDHEN, CDR2 SYDVKM. V shed 6 bases, J shed 8 bases, and the junction held 9 bases outside the gene matches. This CDR3 has 14 amino acids. The CDR3 spells CASRSLGQGRGYTF. The CDR3 coding sequence is TGTGCCAGCAGGTCTCTGGGACAGGGGCGGGGCTACACCTTC.

The chain recombines TRBV28 with TRBJ2-7, with D possibly being TRBD2 (6 bases). Trimming shortened V by 3 bases and J by 2 bases, and 17 bases separated the two germline ends. CDR1 MDHEN and CDR2 SYDVKM come from the germline V gene. The CDR3 covers 16 residues. CDR3 protein: CASSFTRGTLTYEQYF. Written as DNA, the CDR3 is TGTGCCAGCAGTTTCACCCGGGGGACCTTAACCTACGAGCAGTACTTC. Full variable domain (outside the CDR3, taken from reference TRBV28 and TRBJ2-7): DVKVTQSSRYLVKRTGEKVFLECVQDMDHENMFWYRQDPGLGLRLIYFSYDVKMKEKGDIPEGYSVSREKKERFSLILESASTNQTSMYLCASSFTRGTLTYEQYFGPGTRLTVT.

In the case of this clone: Other nucleotide sequences in the sample specify the same CDR3. The V gene is TRBV5-8, the J gene TRBJ1-1; D unclear. Trimming removed 0 bases at V and 0 bases at J, with 6 bases between. CDR3 length equals 14 residues. The V gene's germline CDR1 is SGHTS and CDR2 YDEGEE. The CDR3 sequence: CASSLDGLNTEAFF. Written as DNA, the CDR3 is TGTGCCAGCAGCTTGGACGGGTTGAACACTGAAGCTTTCTTT.

J is TRBJ2-7 and V is TRBV11-2; D is perhaps TRBD2 (6 bases). CDR3 length: 15 residues. The V end was cut by 0 bases, the J end by 3 bases, with 12 bases between. CDR1 and CDR2 from the germline V gene are SGHAT and FQNNGV. CDR3 sequence: CASSLDWQGGYEQYF. The CDR3 DNA reads as TGTGCCAGCAGCTTAGATTGGCAGGGAGGCTACGAGCAGTACTTC. Full variable domain (outside the CDR3, taken from reference TRBV11-2 and TRBJ2-7): EAGVAQSPRYKIIEKRQSVAFWCNPISGHATLYWYQQILGQGPKLLIQFQNNGVVDDSQLPKDRFSAERLKGVDSTLKIQPAKLEDSAVYLCASSLDWQGGYEQYFGPGTRLTVT.

The rearrangement joins TRBV4-1 to TRBJ2-7; 11 positions match TRBD1. This CDR3 is built from 13 residues. CDR1 is MGHRA and CDR2 is YSYEKL in the germline V gene. The V segment lost 4 bases and the J segment 4 bases; nucleotides outside the gene matches: 0. CDR3 sequence: CASSRDRGYEQYF. CDR3 nucleotide sequence: TGCGCCAGCAGCCGGGACAGGGGGTACGAGCAGTACTTC.

Remarks on this clone: This CDR3 is also generated by other DNA sequences in the sample. The gene calls are TRBV28 and TRBJ2-5, with D perhaps being TRBD1 or TRBD2 (6 bases each). From germline, CDR1 is MDHEN and CDR2 SYDVKM. This CDR3 has 15 residues. V gave up 3 bases and J gave up 4 bases, with 15 bases separating them. The CDR3 region is CASSFLLGGGETQYF. DNA of the CDR3: TGTGCCAGCAGTTTTCTCCTGGGGGGCGGAGAGACCCAGTACTTC.

The chain has TRBV5-6 and TRBJ1-2; weak D call: TRBD1 (6 bases). V lost 4 bases, J lost 4 bases, and 14 bases lay in between. CDR3 size: 14 residues. CDR1 is SGHDT, CDR2 YYEEEE, per germline. The CDR3 sequence is CASSPPGQSYGYTF. Here the CDR3 DNA reads TGTGCCAGCAGCCCGCCCGGACAGAGCTATGGCTACACCTTC.

The V gene is TRBV19, the J gene TRBJ1-4, with D tentatively TRBD1 (5 bases). V gave up 7 bases and J gave up 8 bases, with 17 bases separating them. In germline, CDR1 is LNHDA, CDR2 SQIVND (reference sequence). The CDR3 covers 14 residues. The CDR3, as DNA: TGTGCCAGTATGGGGGGAAATCGGAGGGAAAAACTGTTTTTT. Translation gives CASMGGNRREKLFF. Based on the CDR3 plus reference TRBV19 and TRBJ1-4, the full variable domain is DGGITQSPKYLFRKEGQNVTLSCEQNLNHDAMYWYRQDPGQGLRLIYYSQIVNDFQKGDIAEGYSVSREKKESFPLTVTSAQKNPTAFYLCASMGGNRREKLFFGSGTQLSVL.

The J gene is TRBJ1-1, the V gene TRBV2, with TRBD1 identical over 7 bases. J gave up 11 bases and V 4 bases, and 10 bases lay outside the gene matches. The germline V gene has CDR1 SNHLY and CDR2 FYNNEI. The CDR3 has 13 amino acids. As DNA, the CDR3 is TGTGCCAGCAGTGTGGGACAGCCGCTGAACGCTTTCTTT. Amino acids: CASSVGQPLNAFF.

This chain links TRBV9 with TRBJ1-2; 7 bases are a match to TRBD1. CDR1 and CDR2 from the germline V gene are SGDLS and YYNGEE. J was trimmed by 4 bases and V by 0 bases; bases with no gene match: 18. This CDR3 has 19 residues. The CDR3 region has the DNA TGTGCCAGCAGCGTAGGCCACCCCCGTGATGAGGGGGCACGCTATGGCTACACCTTC. Translation gives CASSVGHPRDEGARYGYTF. Supplemented by reference TRBV9 and TRBJ1-2, the full variable domain reads DSGVTQTPKHLITATGQRVTLRCSPRSGDLSVYWYQQSLDQGLQFLIQYYNGEERAKGNILERFSAQQFPDLHSELNLSSLELGDSALYFCASSVGHPRDEGARYGYTFGSGTRLTVV.

The V call is TRBV27, the J call TRBJ1-4; the match to TRBD1 covers 8 bases. CDR3 size: 16 residues. Germline loops: CDR1 MNHEY, CDR2 SMNVEV (reference sequence). V trimming: 6 bases; J trimming: 1 base; junction bases outside the gene matches: 7. This CDR3 reads CASRPDRGRTNEKLFF. In DNA form, the CDR3 reads TGTGCCAGCAGACCCGACAGGGGCAGAACTAATGAAAAACTGTTTTTT.

This clone has just one count. The chain is built from TRBV9 and TRBJ2-1; 8 nucleotides line up with TRBD2. Germline loops: CDR1 SGDLS, CDR2 YYNGEE. The CDR3 is 15 residues long. The V and J ends lost 0 bases and 5 bases, in that order; junction bases with no gene match: 4. The CDR3 DNA follows: TGTGCCAGCAGCGTAGATGCTAGCGGGCACAATGAGCAGTTCTTC. It codes for CASSVDASGHNEQFF.

This clone occurred once. The V gene is TRBV15, the J gene TRBJ2-7; D could derive from TRBD1 or TRBD2 (7 bases each). Trimming removed 1 base at V and 3 bases at J, with 13 bases between. In germline, CDR1 is LNHNV, CDR2 YYDKDF (reference sequence). This CDR3 has 15 amino acids. The CDR3 DNA follows: TGTGCCACCAGCAGAGGGGGGAGGGGGCTCTACGAGCAGTACTTC. Translation gives CATSRGGRGLYEQYF.

The chain employs TRBV5-6 and TRBJ1-1; perhaps TRBD1 as D (6 bases). The CDR3 length is 17 residues. CDR1 SGHDT and CDR2 YYEEEE come from the germline V gene. V lost 3 bases, J lost 4 bases, and 22 bases lay in between. In DNA, the CDR3 is TGTGCCAGCAGCTCCACCGACGGACAGACCTCATTCACTGAAGCTTTCTTT. Its translation is CASSSTDGQTSFTEAFF.